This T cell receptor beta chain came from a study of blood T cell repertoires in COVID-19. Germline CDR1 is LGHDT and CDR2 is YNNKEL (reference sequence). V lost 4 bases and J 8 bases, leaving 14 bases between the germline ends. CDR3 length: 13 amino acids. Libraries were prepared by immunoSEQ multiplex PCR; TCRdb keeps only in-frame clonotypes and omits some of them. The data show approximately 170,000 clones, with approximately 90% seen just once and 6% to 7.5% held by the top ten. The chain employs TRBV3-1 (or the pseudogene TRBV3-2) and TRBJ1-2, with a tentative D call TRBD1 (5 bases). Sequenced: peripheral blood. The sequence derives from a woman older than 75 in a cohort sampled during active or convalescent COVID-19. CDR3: CASSRDSRVGYTF. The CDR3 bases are TGTGCCAGCAGCCGAGATTCCAGGGTAGGCTACACCTTC.